Given below is one T cell receptor beta chain in context. The library was made from cDNA and included unique molecular identifiers. TCRdb re-analysed the PCR reads in MiXCR, keeping a single row per CDR3 protein. Among around 160,000 distinct CDR3 sequences listed, roughly 40% were seen once. The CDR3 loop spans 15 amino acids. V dropped 3 bases and J dropped 7; count of bases not matched to a gene: 5. The sample comes from a study of post-analysis software for immune sequencing data. The material was blood, obtained after autologous hematopoietic stem cell transplantation. The chain links TRBV12-3 or TRBV12-4 to TRBJ1-6; 8 bases line up with TRBD1. The clonotype was recovered from a girl aged 5 to 17 with multiple sclerosis. CDR3: CASSFEDRANSPLHF. The DNA of the CDR3 is TGTGCCAGCAGTTTTGAGGACAGGGCGAATTCACCCCTCCACTTT.